This TCR beta chain was observed in a study of T cell repertoires in cytomegalovirus infection. Findings of the study overall: In two of eight donors, the top clonotype was HLA-C-restricted CMV-specific. Frequencies of public TCR beta families were cumulated, and this identified carriers of CMV plus the relevant HLA.

TCRdb reprocessed the reads via MiXCR and lists one record per CDR3 protein. The sample includes 250,000 to 300,000 distinct CDR3 sequences, around 20% of them seen just once. As for this clonotype: Its antigen is not identified.

The CDR3 covers 14 residues. The germline gives CDR1 MNHNY, CDR2 SVGAGI (reference sequence). V lost 6 bases, J lost 5 bases, and 15 bases lay in between. Sample: cultured PBMCs, taken from culture after CMV antigen stimulation. The rearrangement joins TRBV6-6 to TRBJ2-3, with D tentatively TRBD2 (6 bases). The TCR was taken from a human donor in good health (CMV status not recorded). Some clones in this sample may be carry-over from other donors' samples. The chain's CDR3 is CASSHGGNIDTQYF. The CDR3 coding sequence is TGTGCCAGCAGCCACGGAGGGAACATAGATACGCAGTATTTT.